Listed below are T cell receptor beta chains from one sample, sequenced in a study of graft-versus-host responses after intestinal transplantation. Antigens of these TCRs are unknown. Clones were read by immunoSEQ multiplex PCR, and TCRdb kept only the in-frame ones, dropping some. The data contain approximately 130,000 clones, roughly 92% of them singletons. The input for sequencing was unstimulated CD4+ T cells sorted from spleen or lymph node cells, taken before intestinal transplant. The source is a human donor who received an intestinal transplant. The CDR3 runs from the conserved cysteine through the conserved F or W. The D gene is left open where the match is weak. Clone size is stated in some rows and not others, as once, few, many or a class when expanded.

V gene: TRBV12-5
clone size: .
D gene: TRBD1
J gene: TRBJ2-1
CDR3 protein: CASGTSPGTDRNEQFF
CDR3 DNA: TGTGCTAGTGGCACGTCTCCCGGGACAGATAGGAATGAGCAGTTCTTC

V gene: TRBV7-6
clone size: .
D gene: TRBD2
J gene: TRBJ2-7
CDR3 protein: CASSLRSGGASYEQYF
CDR3 DNA: TGTGCCAGCAGCTTAAGGAGCGGGGGGGCCTCCTACGAGCAGTACTTC

V gene: TRBV15
clone size: .
D gene: .
J gene: TRBJ2-1
CDR3 protein: CATSRVLPYNEQFF
CDR3 DNA: TGTGCCACCAGCAGGGTGCTTCCCTACAATGAGCAGTTCTTC

V gene: TRBV11-3
clone size: .
D gene: TRBD2
J gene: TRBJ2-2
CDR3 protein: CASSKGLAGAGELFF
CDR3 DNA: TGTGCCAGCAGCAAAGGACTAGCGGGGGCCGGGGAGCTGTTTTTT

V gene: TRBV12-5
clone size: .
D gene: .
J gene: TRBJ2-4
CDR3 protein: CASGLALRESKNIQYF
CDR3 DNA: TGTGCTAGTGGTTTGGCCCTCAGGGAGTCCAAAAACATTCAGTACTTC

V gene: TRBV5-8
clone size: .
D gene: .
J gene: TRBJ1-1
CDR3 protein: CASSLQGNTEAFF
CDR3 DNA: TGTGCCAGCAGCTTGCAGGGGAACACTGAAGCTTTCTTT

V gene: TRBV5-1
clone size: .
D gene: .
J gene: TRBJ2-2
CDR3 protein: CASGGAGSTGELFF
CDR3 DNA: TGCGCCAGCGGTGGGGCGGGGAGCACCGGGGAGCTGTTTTTT

V gene: TRBV7-6
clone size: .
D gene: .
J gene: TRBJ1-1
CDR3 protein: CASSLGPANTEAFF
CDR3 DNA: TGTGCCAGCAGCCTGGGACCGGCGAACACTGAAGCTTTCTTT

V gene: TRBV2
clone size: .
D gene: .
J gene: TRBJ1-2
CDR3 protein: CASSPWRGPLDYGYTF
CDR3 DNA: TGTGCCAGCAGTCCCTGGCGGGGACCCCTGGACTATGGCTACACCTTC

V gene: TRBV27
clone size: .
D gene: .
J gene: TRBJ1-5
CDR3 protein: CASGGGSQPQHF
CDR3 DNA: TGTGCCAGCGGGGGGGGTAGTCAGCCCCAGCATTTT

V gene: TRBV10-3
clone size: few
D gene: .
J gene: TRBJ1-6
CDR3 protein: CAISDNTGSPLHF
CDR3 DNA: TGTGCCATCAGTGACAATACAGGTTCACCCCTCCACTTT

V gene: TRBV5-4
clone size: .
D gene: .
J gene: TRBJ2-7
CDR3 protein: CASSPSGGSSYEQYF
CDR3 DNA: TGTGCCAGCAGCCCTAGTGGCGGTAGCTCCTACGAGCAGTACTTC

V gene: TRBV2
clone size: .
D gene: .
J gene: TRBJ1-2
CDR3 protein: CASRESGEVYGYTF
CDR3 DNA: TGTGCCAGCAGGGAGTCGGGAGAAGTATATGGCTACACCTTC

V gene: TRBV30
clone size: .
D gene: .
J gene: TRBJ1-6
CDR3 protein: CAWSTWQAQGSNSPLHF
CDR3 DNA: TGTGCCTGGAGTACATGGCAGGCCCAAGGGTCTAATTCACCCCTCCACTTT

V gene: TRBV6-1
clone size: .
D gene: .
J gene: TRBJ1-5
CDR3 protein: CASSDPNQPQHF
CDR3 DNA: TGTGCCAGCAGTGACCCAAATCAGCCCCAGCATTTT

V gene: TRBV5-1
clone size: .
D gene: TRBD2
J gene: TRBJ2-5
CDR3 protein: CASSLGETSGGSWETQYF
CDR3 DNA: TGCGCCAGCAGCTTGGGAGAGACTAGCGGGGGAAGTTGGGAGACCCAGTACTTC

V gene: TRBV30
clone size: .
D gene: TRBD2
J gene: TRBJ2-3
CDR3 protein: CAWSVTTSGSTDTQYF
CDR3 DNA: TGTGCCTGGAGTGTAACGACTAGCGGGAGCACAGATACGCAGTATTTT

V gene: TRBV2
clone size: few
D gene: .
J gene: TRBJ1-1
CDR3 protein: CASISTGNTEAFF
CDR3 DNA: TGTGCCAGCATTAGTACAGGGAACACTGAAGCTTTCTTT

V gene: TRBV2
clone size: .
D gene: .
J gene: TRBJ1-1
CDR3 protein: CASSDPRENTEAFF
CDR3 DNA: TGTGCCAGCAGTGACCCCCGGGAGAACACTGAAGCTTTCTTT

V gene: TRBV5-1
clone size: .
D gene: .
J gene: TRBJ2-5
CDR3 protein: CASSFLGEETQYF
CDR3 DNA: TGCGCCAGCAGCTTCCTAGGGGAAGAGACCCAGTACTTC

V gene: TRBV7-8
clone size: once
D gene: .
J gene: TRBJ1-6
CDR3 protein: CASSLQGKGRSNSPLHF
CDR3 DNA: TGTGCCAGCAGCTTACAGGGAAAGGGGAGATCTAATTCACCCCTCCACTTT

V gene: TRBV7-6
clone size: .
D gene: TRBD1
J gene: TRBJ2-1
CDR3 protein: CASSVTLLDRHNEQFF
CDR3 DNA: TGTGCCAGCAGCGTAACTTTATTGGACAGGCACAATGAGCAGTTCTTC

V gene: TRBV18
clone size: .
D gene: .
J gene: TRBJ1-4
CDR3 protein: CASSLEDEKLFF
CDR3 DNA: TGTGCCAGCTCATTGGAAGATGAAAAACTGTTTTTT

V gene: TRBV7-9
clone size: .
D gene: .
J gene: TRBJ1-1
CDR3 protein: CASSLDTEAFF
CDR3 DNA: TGTGCCAGCAGCCTTGACACTGAAGCTTTCTTT

V gene: TRBV5-1
clone size: .
D gene: .
J gene: TRBJ1-4
CDR3 protein: CASRTDISNEKLFF
CDR3 DNA: TGCGCCAGCCGCACCGACATATCTAATGAAAAACTGTTTTTT

V gene: TRBV7-3
clone size: .
D gene: .
J gene: TRBJ1-3
CDR3 protein: CASSLTGGGSGNTIYF
CDR3 DNA: TGTGCCAGCAGCTTAACTGGCGGGGGCTCTGGAAACACCATATATTTT

V gene: TRBV5-4
clone size: once
D gene: .
J gene: TRBJ2-1
CDR3 protein: CASSYREHNEQFF
CDR3 DNA: TGTGCCAGCAGCTACAGGGAGCACAATGAGCAGTTCTTC

V gene: TRBV5-1
clone size: .
D gene: .
J gene: TRBJ1-1
CDR3 protein: CASSPSIRDSQAFF
CDR3 DNA: TGCGCCAGCAGCCCCTCAATACGGGATTCGCAAGCTTTCTTT

V gene: TRBV5-1
clone size: .
D gene: .
J gene: TRBJ2-7
CDR3 protein: CASSPRTGAYEQYF
CDR3 DNA: TGCGCCAGCAGCCCCAGGACTGGGGCCTACGAGCAGTACTTC

V gene: TRBV18
clone size: .
D gene: TRBD1
J gene: TRBJ1-1
CDR3 protein: CASRQGVDTEAFF
CDR3 DNA: TGTGCCAGCCGACAGGGAGTGGACACTGAAGCTTTCTTT

V gene: TRBV6-1
clone size: .
D gene: .
J gene: TRBJ2-1
CDR3 protein: CASSESWGDNEQFF
CDR3 DNA: TGTGCCAGCAGTGAATCGTGGGGGGACAATGAGCAGTTCTTC

V gene: TRBV30
clone size: .
D gene: .
J gene: TRBJ1-1
CDR3 protein: CAWSVRGVITEAFF
CDR3 DNA: TGTGCCTGGAGTGTACGTGGGGTAATCACTGAAGCTTTCTTT

V gene: TRBV11-2
clone size: .
D gene: .
J gene: TRBJ2-7
CDR3 protein: CASSFDRALEQYF
CDR3 DNA: TGTGCCAGCAGCTTCGATAGAGCCCTCGAGCAGTACTTC

V gene: TRBV19
clone size: once
D gene: .
J gene: TRBJ1-5
CDR3 protein: CASRNPGTSNQPQHF
CDR3 DNA: TGTGCCAGTAGAAATCCGGGGACTAGCAATCAGCCCCAGCATTTT

V gene: TRBV19
clone size: .
D gene: TRBD1
J gene: TRBJ2-3
CDR3 protein: CASGTGTGYSDTQYF
CDR3 DNA: TGTGCCAGTGGTACCGGGACAGGGTATTCGGATACGCAGTATTTT

V gene: TRBV15
clone size: .
D gene: .
J gene: TRBJ1-2
CDR3 protein: CATSREQGRVYGYTF
CDR3 DNA: TGTGCCACCAGCAGAGAGCAGGGGCGGGTCTATGGCTACACCTTC

V gene: TRBV7-2
clone size: .
D gene: .
J gene: TRBJ1-2
CDR3 protein: CASSLGGARAVGYTF
CDR3 DNA: TGTGCCAGCAGCTTAGGAGGGGCGCGGGCAGTTGGCTACACCTTC

V gene: TRBV27
clone size: .
D gene: TRBD1
J gene: TRBJ2-4
CDR3 protein: CASSSLPGGRNIQYF
CDR3 DNA: TGTGCCAGCAGTTCCTTACCAGGGGGAAGAAACATTCAGTACTTC

V gene: TRBV10-2
clone size: .
D gene: .
J gene: TRBJ2-3
CDR3 protein: CASSEGSGWRSSTDTQYF
CDR3 DNA: TGCGCCAGCAGTGAGGGGTCGGGGTGGCGCTCTAGCACAGATACGCAGTATTTT

V gene: TRBV2
clone size: .
D gene: .
J gene: TRBJ1-1
CDR3 protein: CASRARAGDYTEAFF
CDR3 DNA: TGTGCCAGCAGGGCAAGGGCGGGGGACTACACTGAAGCTTTCTTT

V gene: TRBV19
clone size: once
D gene: .
J gene: TRBJ2-7
CDR3 protein: CASSPPGLRTYEQYF
CDR3 DNA: TGTGCCAGTAGTCCCCCCGGACTGAGAACCTACGAGCAGTACTTC

V gene: TRBV4-1
clone size: .
D gene: .
J gene: TRBJ1-1
CDR3 protein: CASSQDSWGNTEAFF
CDR3 DNA: TGCGCCAGCAGCCAAGATTCATGGGGGAACACTGAAGCTTTCTTT

V gene: TRBV10-3
clone size: .
D gene: TRBD1
J gene: TRBJ2-5
CDR3 protein: CAISGQGREETQYF
CDR3 DNA: TGTGCCATCAGTGGACAGGGAAGAGAAGAGACCCAGTACTTC

V gene: TRBV10-3
clone size: few
D gene: TRBD1
J gene: TRBJ1-6
CDR3 protein: CAARDSSYNSPLHF
CDR3 DNA: TGTGCCGCCAGGGACAGCTCCTATAATTCACCCCTCCACTTT

V gene: TRBV6-1
clone size: .
D gene: .
J gene: TRBJ1-1
CDR3 protein: CASSERQTYTEAFF
CDR3 DNA: TGTGCCAGCAGTGAGAGACAGACTTACACTGAAGCTTTCTTT

V gene: TRBV7-9
clone size: .
D gene: .
J gene: TRBJ1-2
CDR3 protein: CASSFRPSVWGYTF
CDR3 DNA: TGTGCCAGCAGCTTTCGGCCCAGCGTCTGGGGCTACACCTTC

V gene: TRBV9
clone size: .
D gene: .
J gene: TRBJ1-2
CDR3 protein: CASSVEGRGAYGYTF
CDR3 DNA: TGTGCCAGCAGCGTAGAAGGGAGAGGGGCCTATGGCTACACCTTC

V gene: TRBV11-3
clone size: .
D gene: .
J gene: TRBJ2-7
CDR3 protein: CASSLDGFPGEQYF
CDR3 DNA: TGTGCCAGCAGCTTAGACGGGTTCCCGGGGGAGCAGTACTTC

V gene: TRBV18
clone size: .
D gene: TRBD1
J gene: TRBJ1-2
CDR3 protein: CASSPNPGGLNYGYTF
CDR3 DNA: TGTGCCAGCTCACCAAACCCAGGGGGCCTTAACTATGGCTACACCTTC

V gene: TRBV6-5
clone size: .
D gene: .
J gene: TRBJ1-1
CDR3 protein: CASSSRGGNSEAFF
CDR3 DNA: TGTGCCAGCAGTTCCCGAGGGGGGAACAGTGAAGCTTTCTTT

V gene: TRBV11-2
clone size: .
D gene: .
J gene: TRBJ2-5
CDR3 protein: CASSLVTGGKETQYF
CDR3 DNA: TGTGCCAGCAGTTTAGTCACTGGCGGTAAAGAGACCCAGTACTTC

V gene: TRBV2
clone size: .
D gene: TRBD2
J gene: TRBJ2-7
CDR3 protein: CASSPLAGAYEQYF
CDR3 DNA: TGTGCCAGCAGTCCCCTAGCGGGGGCCTACGAGCAGTACTTC